Each of the 27 T cell receptor beta chains below was sequenced from the same sample in a study of Ad26.COV2.S vaccination and SARS-CoV-2 variants. Sequencing was performed with immunoSEQ multiplex PCR; in TCRdb, only in-frame clones are kept and a portion is missing. The table shows around 300,000 clones, with roughly 90% occurring only once. Treatment indicated: 19 received Ad26.COV2.S at low or high dose, single or two shots; five or six received placebo; per-sample allocation not given. All samples were drawn on day 63, counting from the first vaccine or placebo injection. This sample comprised peripheral blood, obtained in a trial of Ad26.COV2.S vaccine versus placebo. The receptors here all came from a person between 18 and 59 years old who received the Ad26.COV2.S COVID-19 vaccine or a placebo.

The V gene is TRBV3-1 (or the pseudogene TRBV3-2), the J gene TRBJ1-3; no reliable D call. Trimming cost V 6 bases and J 1 base, with 13 bases left between them. Germline CDR1 and CDR2: LGHDT and YNNKEL (reference sequence). CDR3 length: 15 residues. CDR3 loop: CASRPLGLSGNTIYF. The CDR3, as DNA: TGTGCCAGCAGACCCCTAGGGCTGTCTGGAAACACCATATATTTT.

The V and J genes are TRBV7-7 and TRBJ2-1, with D unresolved. Trimming removed 0 bases from V and 8 bases from J, with 14 bases in between. Looked up from germline, CDR1 is SSHAT and CDR2 is FNYEAQ (reference sequence). The CDR3 runs to 15 residues. The CDR3 reads CASSLAPGLGHEQFF. Here the CDR3 DNA reads TGTGCCAGCAGCTTAGCGCCGGGTCTAGGCCATGAGCAGTTCTTC.

The gene calls are TRBV10-2 and TRBJ1-5, with D possibly TRBD1 on 5 matching bases. V shed 2 bases and J shed 4 bases, with 9 bases lying between them. The germline gives CDR1 WSHSY, CDR2 SAAADI. The CDR3 spans 14 residues. CDR3 bases: TGCGCCAGCAGTGAGAGTTGGGGGAATCAGCCCCAGCATTTT. This sequence encodes CASSESWGNQPQHF.

This sequence joins TRBV27 and TRBJ1-1, with TRBD1 matching over 10 bases. V trimming: 7 bases; J trimming: 0 bases; junction bases outside the gene matches: 14. The V gene's germline CDR1 is MNHEY and CDR2 SMNVEV (reference sequence). The CDR3 sequence is 18 residues long. This CDR3 reads CASNRAPGQGFVNTEAFF. As DNA, the CDR3 is TGTGCCAGCAACCGAGCCCCGGGACAGGGGTTCGTGAACACTGAAGCTTTCTTT.

V gene TRBV25-1 combines with J gene TRBJ1-1, with 7 bases lining up with TRBD1. The CDR3 runs 14 residues. With 7 bases clipped from V and 1 base from J, the junction kept 6 bases outside the gene matches. Germline V gene lookup returns CDR1 MGHDK and CDR2 SYGVNS. CDR3: CASTLTGRNTEAFF. CDR3 in DNA: TGTGCCAGCACCCTGACAGGGCGGAACACTGAAGCTTTCTTT.

The chain links TRBV5-5 to TRBJ1-5, with 8 positions matching TRBD1. The length of the CDR3 is 14 residues. V lost 4 bases and J lost 7; bases outside the gene matches: 7. From germline, CDR1 is SGHKS and CDR2 YYEKEE (reference sequence). This chain's CDR3 is CASSPGQGVQPQHF. DNA for the CDR3: TGTGCCAGCAGCCCCGGACAGGGAGTGCAGCCCCAGCATTTT.

The V gene is TRBV5-4, the J gene TRBJ2-5; D is undetermined. Trimming shortened V by 0 bases and J by 1 base, and 7 bases separated the two germline ends. The CDR3 is 14 amino acids. Germline V gene data show CDR1 as SGHNT and CDR2 as YYREEE (reference sequence). The CDR3 sequence is CASSLGQGQETQYF. The CDR3 DNA sequence: TGTGCCAGCAGCTTGGGACAAGGCCAAGAGACCCAGTACTTC.

The chain joins TRBV30 to TRBJ2-2; D gene unclear. The CDR3 spans 14 residues. V was clipped by 1 base and J by 4 bases, with 10 bases between them. Germline loops: CDR1 GTSNPN, CDR2 SVGIG (reference sequence). The DNA of the CDR3 is TGTGCCTGGAGTGGCGGAACCTCCACCGGGGAGCTGTTTTTT. It specifies CAWSGGTSTGELFF.

V and J are TRBV13 and TRBJ1-6, with 9 bases lining up with TRBD1. CDR3 length: 15 residues. Germline V lookup: CDR1 PRHDT, CDR2 FYEKMQ (reference sequence). V dropped 5 bases and J dropped 6; count of bases not matched to a gene: 5. CDR3 DNA: TGTGCCAGCAGCAGGGACAGGGCCCCTAATTCACCCCTCCACTTT. Translation gives CASSRDRAPNSPLHF.

The rearrangement joins TRBV13 to TRBJ1-2; 8 positions agree with TRBD1. CDR3 length: 15 amino acids. Germline lookup yields CDR1 PRHDT and CDR2 FYEKMQ (reference sequence). Trimming took 2 bases from V and 4 from J; bases not matched to a gene: 6. The CDR3 protein is CASSLTRGHIYGYTF. As DNA, the CDR3 is TGTGCCAGCAGCTTAACCAGGGGGCACATCTATGGCTACACCTTC.

The genes are TRBV10-3 and TRBJ1-1; D unclear. CDR3 length: 13 amino acids. Germline V lookup: CDR1 ENHRY, CDR2 SYGVKD. The germline V and J ends were trimmed by 2 bases and 1 base, with 5 bases remaining between them. The CDR3 nucleotides are TGTGCCATCAGTGAGCCAAAGAACACTGAAGCTTTCTTT. Amino acid sequence: CAISEPKNTEAFF.

This sequence joins TRBV5-1 and TRBJ1-1; no firm D call. This CDR3 contains 13 residues. Germline V gives CDR1 SGHRS, CDR2 YFSETQ. V shed 2 bases and J shed 7 bases, with 12 bases lying between them. Here the CDR3 DNA reads TGCGCCAGCAGCTTCGATGGAGGCGGTGAAGCTTTCTTT. Residues: CASSFDGGGEAFF.

The chain links TRBV10-3 to TRBJ1-2; D gene ambiguous. CDR3 size: 14 residues. V lost 7 bases and J 4 bases, leaving 16 bases between the germline ends. CDR1 and CDR2 (germline): ENHRY, SYGVKD. CDR3 amino acids: CAIKIPGGFYGYTF. The CDR3 DNA is TGTGCCATCAAAATTCCGGGTGGCTTCTATGGCTACACCTTC.

This rearrangement joins TRBV5-4 to TRBJ1-1; D ambiguous. The CDR3 runs to 15 residues. Germline V gene data show CDR1 as SGHNT and CDR2 as YYREEE (reference sequence). Trimming pared 0 bases from V and 0 bases from J, leaving 9 bases between. The CDR3 here is CASSLGGTVNTEAFF. For the CDR3, the DNA is TGTGCCAGCAGCTTGGGGGGAACGGTGAACACTGAAGCTTTCTTT.

Of note for this clone: The same CDR3 can be traced to other DNA sequences in this sample. The chain has TRBV5-1 and TRBJ1-5, with D uncertain. This CDR3 region has 13 residues. The V gene lost 0 bases and the J gene lost 3 bases, with 4 bases spanning the gap. Germline CDR1 SGHRS, CDR2 YFSETQ. In DNA, the CDR3 is TGCGCCAGCAGCTTGGACTTCAATCAGCCCCAGCATTTT. The encoded protein is CASSLDFNQPQHF.

The chain recombines TRBV4-3 with TRBJ1-1; D is unresolved. CDR1 and CDR2 (germline): LGHNA, YSLEER. V lost 6 bases and J 1 base, leaving 12 bases between the germline ends. CDR3 length: 14 residues. CDR3 protein: CASSQPGSNTEAFF. CDR3 coding DNA: TGCGCCAGCAGTCAACCGGGGTCGAACACTGAAGCTTTCTTT.

This clone is a singleton in its sample. The CDR3 coding sequence is TGTGCCAGCAGTTTCTCGGTACAGGGAGACACTGAAGCTTTCTTT. Residues: CASSFSVQGDTEAFF. J is TRBJ1-1 and V is TRBV6-6, with D tentatively TRBD1 (6 bases). The germline CDR1 and CDR2 sequences are MNHNY and SVGAGI (reference sequence). CDR3 size: 15 residues. Between the trimmed V and J ends, which lost 4 bases and 3 bases, there was a span of 15 bases.

The CDR3 loop is CASSPDQGPGGDTQYF. The DNA for the CDR3 is TGTGCCAGCAGCCCGGACCAAGGACCAGGAGGAGATACGCAGTATTTT. The chain has TRBV5-4 and TRBJ2-3, with D perhaps matching TRBD2 (5 bases). V was cut by 4 bases and J by 5 bases, with 20 bases left in between. CDR3 length: 16 residues. Germline lookup yields CDR1 SGHNT and CDR2 YYREEE (reference sequence).

The chain couples TRBV3-1 (or the pseudogene TRBV3-2) to TRBJ1-1, with D possibly TRBD1 on 5 matching bases. Germline CDR1 and CDR2: LGHDT and YNNKEL (reference sequence). CDR3 length: 16 residues. V dropped 0 bases and J dropped 0 bases, with 11 bases sitting between them. The CDR3 sequence is CASSQDGTAMNTEAFF. CDR3 coding DNA: TGTGCCAGCAGCCAAGACGGGACGGCCATGAACACTGAAGCTTTCTTT.

V and J are TRBV6-5 and TRBJ1-2, with D possibly being TRBD1 (6 bases). The V end was cut by 7 bases, the J end by 7 bases, with 22 bases between. This CDR3 has 15 amino acids. Germline V gives CDR1 MNHEY, CDR2 SVGAGI. CDR3 protein: CASNPQGNIACGYTF. The CDR3 coding sequence is TGTGCCAGCAACCCTCAGGGGAATATAGCCTGTGGCTACACCTTC.

Worth noting for this clone: The same CDR3 is also encoded by other DNA sequences in this sample. V is TRBV6-2 or TRBV6-3 and J is TRBJ2-7; D is undetermined. V lost 2 bases and J lost 0, with 5 bases in between. The CDR3 totals 13 residues. Germline V gene data show CDR1 as MNHEY and CDR2 as SVGEGT. CDR3: CASSYADSYEQYF. DNA for the CDR3: TGTGCCAGCAGTTACGCGGACTCCTACGAGCAGTACTTC.

The chain employs TRBV11-2 and TRBJ2-3, with D tentatively TRBD1 (6 bases). CDR1 and CDR2 (germline): SGHAT, FQNNGV. This CDR3 has 18 residues. Trimming removed 6 bases from V and 2 bases from J, with 24 bases in between. CDR3 nucleotide sequence: TGTGCCAGCAGACGCCTGAAAGGGGGTTTACGACACACAGATACGCAGTATTTT. Its translation: CASRRLKGGLRHTDTQYF. Filled out from reference TRBV11-2 and TRBJ2-3, the complete variable domain reads EAGVAQSPRYKIIEKRQSVAFWCNPISGHATLYWYQQILGQGPKLLIQFQNNGVVDDSQLPKDRFSAERLKGVDSTLKIQPAKLEDSAVYLCASRRLKGGLRHTDTQYFGPGTRLTVL.

This rearrangement joins TRBV7-2 to TRBJ2-4; D not certain. Trimming shortened V by 5 bases and J by 4 bases, and 12 bases separated the two germline ends. CDR1 is SGHTA, CDR2 FQGNSA, per germline. The CDR3 has 14 residues. The CDR3 sequence: CASSPDPMKNIQYF. The CDR3, as DNA: TGTGCCAGCAGCCCGGACCCCATGAAAAACATTCAGTACTTC.

As concerns this clone: The sample carries other DNA sequences with the same CDR3. The rearrangement joins TRBV18 to TRBJ2-7; 8 bases align to TRBD1. The CDR3 has 14 amino acids. From germline, CDR1 is KGHSH and CDR2 LQKENI. V lost 1 base to trimming and J lost 2 bases; unmatched junction nucleotides: 1. The CDR3 region is CASSPRQGTYEQYV. DNA for the CDR3: TGTGCCAGCTCACCACGACAGGGGACCTACGAGCAGTACGTC.

This chain uses TRBV19 with TRBJ2-1, with D perhaps matching TRBD1 or TRBD2 (6 bases each). Germline CDR1 and CDR2: LNHDA and SQIVND (reference sequence). This CDR3 is built from 18 residues. Deletions cut 6 bases from V and 6 bases from J, with 27 bases between. This CDR3 is CASRPYMRGDDGRNEQFF. CDR3 in DNA: TGTGCCAGTAGACCCTACATGAGGGGGGACGACGGCCGCAATGAGCAGTTCTTC.

The genes are TRBV13 and TRBJ1-2; possibly TRBD1 for D (5 bases). Germline V gene lookup returns CDR1 PRHDT and CDR2 FYEKMQ (reference sequence). The CDR3 has 17 residues. V lost 5 bases to trimming and J lost 4 bases, with 23 bases between them. The CDR3 coding sequence is TGTGCCAGCAGCCCTCGGGGCAGCCCGGACGTAGTCTATGGCTACACCTTC. This translates into CASSPRGSPDVVYGYTF.

The chain has TRBV16 and TRBJ1-2, with D unclear. The CDR3 has 11 residues. The germline V gene encodes CDR1 KGHSY and CDR2 FQNENV. The germline V and J ends were trimmed by 0 bases and 10 bases, with 6 bases remaining between them. CDR3 coding DNA: TGTGCCAGCAGCCAATCCAAAGACTACACCTTC. It yields the protein CASSQSKDYTF.